A selection of T cell receptor beta chains follows, all from one sample in a study of cytomegalovirus exposure and HLA in healthy donors. The protocol was immunoSEQ multiplex PCR, while the TCRdb copy is restricted to in-frame clones and leaves out a portion. The sample holds about 220,000 clones, about nine tenths seen once. The sequencing sample was made of PBMCs. The receptors originated from a woman younger than 30 in good health and CMV-seronegative. CDR3s include the opening cysteine and the closing phenylalanine or tryptophan. Each record gives: D gene, clone size, J gene, V gene, CDR3 DNA, CDR3 protein. The D gene is left open where the match is weak. Size is stated for part of the rows, as once, few or many counts, or as a class when the clone is expanded.

>NA|NA|TRBJ2-1|TRBV5-4
TGTGCCAGCAGCTTGGGGTTAGCGATGCTCTTC
CASSLGLAMLF
>TRBD1|NA|TRBJ1-3|TRBV7-9
TGTGCCAGCAGCCGACAGGGCACCATATATTTT
CASSRQGTIYF
>NA|once|TRBJ2-2|TRBV7-6
TGTGCCAGCAGCCCAAAGCGGGAGCTGTTTTTT
CASSPKRELFF
>TRBD2|NA|TRBJ2-3|TRBV30
TGTGCCTGGAGTAATAAATCGGCGGGAGCTAGCACAGATACGCAGTATTTT
CAWSNKSAGASTDTQYF
>TRBD1|NA|TRBJ1-4|TRBV18
TGTGCCAGCCCGGGACAGCTTAATGAAAAACTGTTTTTT
CASPGQLNEKLFF
>NA|NA|TRBJ1-6|TRBV5-1
TGCGCCAGCAGACCCGGTTCAGGGAATTCACCCCTCCACTTT
CASRPGSGNSPLHF
>NA|NA|TRBJ2-5|TRBV7-6
TGTGCCAGCAGCTCGACTCATTCACAAGAGACCCAGTACTTC
CASSSTHSQETQYF
>TRBD2|NA|TRBJ2-1|TRBV4-2
TGTGCCAGCAGCCAAGAGAGTAGCGGGTTCGGTGGGAATGAGCAGTTCTTC
CASSQESSGFGGNEQFF
>NA|NA|TRBJ2-7|TRBV5-1
TGCGCCAGCAGCTTGGGCGGGGTACTCTACGAGCAGTACTTC
CASSLGGVLYEQYF
>NA|NA|TRBJ2-1|TRBV6-5
TGTGCCAGCAGTTACGGCAGGAACTCCTACAATGAGCAGTTCTTC
CASSYGRNSYNEQFF
>TRBD2|NA|TRBJ2-7|TRBV7-6
TGTGCCAGCAGCTTAGTGGACCTAGCGGGTGCGGAGCAGTACTTC
CASSLVDLAGAEQYF
>TRBD2|NA|TRBJ2-2|TRBV4-1
TGCGCCAGCAGCCCCCCGGGACTAGCGGAGAACACCGGGGAGCTGTTTTTT
CASSPPGLAENTGELFF
>TRBD1|NA|TRBJ1-5|TRBV16
TGTGCCAGCAGCCAATTAGTCAGGGGGAGCCAGCCCCAGCATTTT
CASSQLVRGSQPQHF
>NA|NA|TRBJ2-5|TRBV29-1
TGCAGCGTCTCACAGGGACAAGAGACCCAGTACTTC
CSVSQGQETQYF
>TRBD1|NA|TRBJ1-3|TRBV30
TGTGCCTGGAGTTACGGACAGGGGGGAGGAAACACCATATATTTT
CAWSYGQGGGNTIYF
>TRBD2|NA|TRBJ2-7|TRBV10-3
TGTGCCATCAGGGGACTAGCGGGAATTCACGAGCAGTACTTC
CAIRGLAGIHEQYF
>TRBD1|NA|TRBJ2-1|TRBV19
TGTGCCAGTAGCCCTACCGGGACAGAACTTTCAGGAGAGCAGTTCTTC
CASSPTGTELSGEQFF
>NA|NA|TRBJ1-1|TRBV27
TGTGCCAGCAGTAAAGCAACAGCGAACACTGAAGCTTTCTTT
CASSKATANTEAFF
>NA|NA|TRBJ2-2|TRBV27
TGTGCCAGCAGCACCCGGGCCAGGGTTTACACCGGGGAGCTGTTTTTT
CASSTRARVYTGELFF
>NA|NA|TRBJ1-1|TRBV6-5
TGTGCCAGCAGTTACAGAGCGAACACTGAAGCTTTCTTT
CASSYRANTEAFF
>TRBD2|NA|TRBJ2-1|TRBV7-3
TGTGCCAGCAGCTTAAGGGCTAGCGGGAGCGGTGAGCAGTTCTTC
CASSLRASGSGEQFF
>TRBD1|NA|TRBJ2-7|TRBV27
TGTGCCAGCAGTTTATCAAGACAGGGAACGGGCTACGAGCAGTACTTC
CASSLSRQGTGYEQYF
>NA|NA|TRBJ1-5|TRBV27
TGTGCCAGCAGAGGACAGTTAGGACCAAATCAGCCCCAGCATTTT
CASRGQLGPNQPQHF
>NA|NA|TRBJ1-1|TRBV29-1
TGCAGCGGGAGCCGAAAGAGGGACACTGAAGCTTTCTTT
CSGSRKRDTEAFF
>TRBD1|NA|TRBJ2-2|TRBV4-1
TGCGCCAGCAGCCCGGGACAGGGGAATGTAGGCACCGGGGAGCTGTTTTTT
CASSPGQGNVGTGELFF
>NA|NA|TRBJ1-1|TRBV23-1
TGCGCCAGCAGTCAAGACGCCCGGACAAAGATGAACACTGAAGCTTTCTTT
CASSQDARTKMNTEAFF
>TRBD1|NA|TRBJ1-3|TRBV29-1
TGCAGCGTTGACAGGACAGGGTCTGGAAACACCATATATTTT
CSVDRTGSGNTIYF
>TRBD1|once|TRBJ1-2|TRBV9
TGTGCCAGCGGGGCCCCCGGGACAGGGGCAACCCTTAACTATGGCTACACCTTC
CASGAPGTGATLNYGYTF
>NA|NA|TRBJ1-1|TRBV30
TGTGCCTGGAGCTATTCGATTCAGGGGTACACTGAAGCTTTCTTT
CAWSYSIQGYTEAFF
>TRBD1|NA|TRBJ1-5|TRBV27
TGTGCCAGCCAGGGAGGACAGGGCCCCAATCAGCCCCAGCATTTT
CASQGGQGPNQPQHF
>NA|NA|TRBJ1-1|TRBV6-5
TGTGCCAGCAGGAGGGACGGACAGAAGAACACTGAAGCTTTCTTT
CASRRDGQKNTEAFF
>TRBD2|NA|TRBJ2-3|TRBV27
TGTGCCAGCACGGGAGCTAGCGGGAGATCCACAGATACGCAGTATTTT
CASTGASGRSTDTQYF
>NA|NA|TRBJ2-2|TRBV5-1
TGCGCCAGCAGTCCTTCGGGGGGCCACACCGGGGAGCTGTTTTTT
CASSPSGGHTGELFF
>TRBD1|NA|TRBJ1-1|TRBV6-1
TGTGCCAGCAAACCCGCAGGGGGGTACACTGAAGCTTTCTTT
CASKPAGGYTEAFF
>NA|NA|TRBJ1-3|TRBV18
TGTGCCAGCTCACCACTTTCGGGGGGACCCAACTCTGGAAACACCATATATTTT
CASSPLSGGPNSGNTIYF
>TRBD1|NA|TRBJ1-1|TRBV7-9
TGTGCCAGCAGCTTACCGGACAGGGCGATTGAAGCTTTCTTT
CASSLPDRAIEAFF
>TRBD2|once|TRBJ2-7|TRBV7-9
TGTGCCAGCAGCTCCTACCGGGCTAGCGGGTGGACCCCTTACGAGCAGTACTTC
CASSSYRASGWTPYEQYF
>NA|NA|TRBJ2-7|TRBV7-9
TGTGCCAGCAGCTCTAGCCCCGTAGGGGGTAAGTCCTACGAGCAGTACTTC
CASSSSPVGGKSYEQYF
>TRBD1|NA|TRBJ2-7|TRBV27
TGTGCCAGCAGCACCAAGGACAGGGATCCCTACGAGCAGTACTTC
CASSTKDRDPYEQYF
>NA|NA|TRBJ2-7|TRBV29-1
TGCAGCGTTGAAGGACTAGACTACGAGCAGTACTTC
CSVEGLDYEQYF
>NA|NA|TRBJ1-1|TRBV13
TGTGCCAGCAGCTTTAATGAGGGTGGTGAAGCTTTCTTT
CASSFNEGGEAFF
>NA|NA|TRBJ2-7|TRBV7-8
TGTGCCAGCAGCTTAGTTCCTAACGAGCAGTACTTC
CASSLVPNEQYF
>NA|few|TRBJ1-1|TRBV10-1
TGCGCCACCTCCCGGGAGAACACTGAAGCTTTCTTT
CATSRENTEAFF
>TRBD1|once|TRBJ2-2|TRBV29-1
TGCAGCGTACGACAGGGAAACACCGGGGAGCTGTTTTTT
CSVRQGNTGELFF
>NA|NA|TRBJ1-3|TRBV6-1
TGTGCCAGCAGTGAATGGTGGGGACATTCTGGAAACACCATATATTTT
CASSEWWGHSGNTIYF
>NA|once|TRBJ1-2|TRBV28
TGTGCCAGCACAAAGGACAGAAGATATGGCTACACCTTC
CASTKDRRYGYTF
>NA|NA|TRBJ2-3|TRBV7-9
TGTGCCAGCAGCTTATTAGCGGCCCTCACCGATACGCAGTATTTT
CASSLLAALTDTQYF